This TCR beta chain came from a study of cytomegalovirus exposure and HLA in healthy donors. Study-wide points: The authors later linked a missense DCLRE1C variant to TCR beta V- and J-gene trimming.

The study ran its PCR with 60 Vbeta and 13 Jbeta primers. This table comes from immunoSEQ multiplex PCR, and its TCRdb copy is limited to in-frame clones, with some not included. The sample has more than 200,000 clones; 75% to 80% are singletons. This clone was recorded a few times. Its antigen remains unknown. Germline CDR1 is LNHDA and CDR2 is SQIVND (reference sequence). V was shortened by 1 base and J by 5 bases, with 11 bases between the two germline ends. The CDR3 consists of 15 residues. This receptor was obtained from a male donor in good health and CMV-seronegative. The sample consisted of PBMCs. This rearrangement joins TRBV19 to TRBJ1-4; D unclear. Here the CDR3 DNA reads TGTGCCAGTAGTATAGCGTCAACATCAAATGAAAAACTGTTTTTT. It encodes CASSIASTSNEKLFF.